These 14 T cell receptor beta chains share one sample of origin, sequenced in a study of blood T cell repertoires in COVID-19. Measured with immunoSEQ multiplex PCR; TCRdb has only the in-frame clones, and not every one. The profile shows 200,000 to 250,000 clones, about nine tenths of them singletons. Specimen: peripheral blood. The receptors here all came from a man aged 25-45 years with COVID-19, enrolled during active disease.

This clone was recorded only once. This sequence joins TRBV7-2 and TRBJ1-5, with 9 bases that match TRBD1. From germline, CDR1 is SGHTA and CDR2 FQGNSA. The CDR3 is 15 amino acids. Losses at the gene ends were 0 bases for V and 6 bases for J; bases not matched to a gene: 3. CDR3 DNA: TGTGCCAGCAGCTTAGCGCAGGGACAGGGTCAGCCCCAGCATTTT. Its translation is CASSLAQGQGQPQHF.

The V gene is TRBV28, the J gene TRBJ1-1; weak D call: TRBD1 (6 bases). V dropped 5 bases and J dropped 5 bases, with 21 bases sitting between them. The V gene's germline CDR1 is MDHEN and CDR2 SYDVKM. This CDR3 is built from 16 residues. CDR3 bases: TGTGCCAGCAGTGACCCCCAGGGGAGGGGGTGGACTGAAGCTTTCTTT. Protein product: CASSDPQGRGWTEAFF.

This chain links TRBV15 with TRBJ1-2; D unclear. Germline V gives CDR1 LNHNV, CDR2 YYDKDF (reference sequence). Trimming removed 0 bases from V and 7 bases from J, with 15 bases in between. The CDR3 runs 15 residues. The CDR3 spells CATSRDAVRGSGYTF. The CDR3 bases are TGTGCCACCAGCAGAGATGCGGTCCGAGGGTCTGGCTACACCTTC.

The chain recombines TRBV7-6 with TRBJ2-1, with 9 bases matching TRBD2. The CDR3 totals 16 residues. Looked up from germline, CDR1 is SGHVS and CDR2 is FNYEAQ. The V segment lost 5 bases and the J segment 7 bases; nucleotides outside the gene matches: 12. CDR3 amino acids: CASSQSGSGGINEQFF. The CDR3 DNA reads as TGTGCCAGCAGCCAAAGTGGGAGCGGGGGGATTAATGAGCAGTTCTTC.

The V and J genes are TRBV9 and TRBJ1-5; tentative D call: TRBD1 (5 bases). The germline gives CDR1 SGDLS, CDR2 YYNGEE. V lost 0 bases to trimming and J lost 2 bases, with 12 bases between them. The CDR3 totals 16 residues. The CDR3 reads CASSVGVGGGNQPQHF. Here the CDR3 DNA reads TGTGCCAGCAGCGTAGGAGTGGGGGGTGGCAATCAGCCCCAGCATTTT.

V gene TRBV4-1 combines with J gene TRBJ1-2; unclear D gene. Per germline, CDR1 MGHRA and CDR2 YSYEKL. CDR3 length equals 15 residues. The V end lost 3 bases, the J end lost 1 base, and 12 bases lay between the germline ends. CDR3 amino acids: CASSQGRQFNYGYTF. CDR3 nucleotides: TGCGCCAGCAGCCAGGGTAGACAATTTAACTATGGCTACACCTTC.

The rearrangement joins TRBV5-6 to TRBJ2-3, with 7 bases matching TRBD2. Germline loops: CDR1 SGHDT, CDR2 YYEEEE. The CDR3 consists of 14 residues. The ends lost 3 bases at V and 4 bases at J; junction bases unmatched: 5. The CDR3 sequence is CASSSSRGADTQYF. The DNA of the CDR3 is TGTGCCAGCAGCTCGAGCCGGGGGGCAGATACGCAGTATTTT.

In this sample, this clone turned up a few times. This chain connects TRBV15 to TRBJ1-5; tentatively, D is TRBD1 (5 bases). V was pared by 5 bases and J by 5 bases, with 10 bases between. The CDR3 totals 13 residues. From germline, CDR1 is LNHNV and CDR2 YYDKDF (reference sequence). CDR3 residues: CATSGAGHQPQHF. The CDR3 DNA reads TGTGCCACCAGCGGGGCAGGACATCAGCCCCAGCATTTT.

CDR3 bases: TGTGCCAGCAGCTTAGATGCAAGAGAATGGGGGCGGTACTACGAGCAGTACTTC. Protein product: CASSLDAREWGRYYEQYF. This sequence joins TRBV7-2 and TRBJ2-7; possible D gene TRBD1, 6 bases. Between the trimmed V and J ends, which lost 1 base and 3 bases, there was a span of 22 bases. CDR1 and CDR2 (germline): SGHTA, FQGNSA. This CDR3 is built from 18 residues.

V is TRBV5-1 and J is TRBJ2-5; 10 positions match TRBD2. Germline V lookup: CDR1 SGHRS, CDR2 YFSETQ. Trimming took 3 bases from V and 2 from J; bases not matched to a gene: 4. This CDR3 region has 15 residues. The CDR3 spells CASSSGTSEQETQYF. The DNA of the CDR3 is TGCGCCAGCAGCTCAGGGACTAGCGAACAAGAGACCCAGTACTTC.

V gene TRBV30 combines with J gene TRBJ2-5, with D perhaps matching TRBD1 (5 bases). Trimming removed 4 bases from V and 2 bases from J, with 11 bases in between. Germline V gene sequence: CDR1 GTSNPN, CDR2 SVGIG (reference sequence). The CDR3 sequence is 13 residues long. In DNA form, the CDR3 reads TGTGCCTGGACAGGGCAGACTCAAGAGACCCAGTACTTC. This codes for CAWTGQTQETQYF. Full variable domain (missing parts from reference TRBV30 and TRBJ2-5): SQTIHQWPATLVQPVGSPLSLECTVEGTSNPNLYWYRQAAGRGLQLLFYSVGIGQISSEVPQNLSASRPQDRQFILSSKKLLLSDSGFYLCAWTGQTQETQYFGPGTRLLVL.

V gene TRBV5-4 combines with J gene TRBJ1-1; tentative D call: TRBD1 (5 bases). Trimming removed 2 bases at V and 3 bases at J, with 11 bases between. CDR1 is SGHNT, CDR2 YYREEE, per germline (reference sequence). The length of the CDR3 is 14 residues. CDR3: CASSLGGTDTEAFF. The CDR3 DNA is TGTGCCAGCAGCTTAGGAGGGACGGACACTGAAGCTTTCTTT.

The chain has TRBV6-5 and TRBJ2-1, with 9 bases lining up with TRBD1. This CDR3 has 15 residues. From germline, CDR1 is MNHEY and CDR2 SVGAGI. The V and J ends lost 6 bases and 8 bases, in that order; junction bases with no gene match: 11. CDR3 sequence (DNA): TGTGCCAGCAGCCGATCCGGGACAGGGTACGATGAGCAGTTCTTC. Protein: CASSRSGTGYDEQFF.

This clone was observed a few times. The chain is built from TRBV28 and TRBJ1-1; 8 bases fit TRBD1. The V and J ends lost 6 bases and 11 bases, in that order; junction bases with no gene match: 14. The V gene's germline CDR1 is MDHEN and CDR2 SYDVKM. The CDR3 length is 14 residues. CDR3 nucleotides: TGTGCCAGCAGCTATCCGACAGGGGTCGGTAGGGCTTTCTTT. Its translation is CASSYPTGVGRAFF.